The rows below give T cell receptor beta chains drawn from one sample of a study of cytomegalovirus exposure and HLA in healthy donors. Sequencing used immunoSEQ multiplex PCR; TCRdb keeps in-frame clones, though not all of them. The repertoire holds about 130,000 clones, with about 82% as singletons. Sequenced input: PBMCs. These receptors were collected from a boy aged 5-17 years in good health and CMV-seronegative. The CDR3 runs from the conserved cysteine through the conserved F or W. A D gene is named only where the DNA matches it firmly.

cdr3_aa: CASSPRTSGNTGELFF; j_call: TRBJ2-2; d_call: TRBD2; v_call: TRBV11-2; cdr3_length: 16
cdr3_aa: CASGEDRVFQPQHF; j_call: TRBJ1-5; d_call: TRBD1; v_call: TRBV6-1; cdr3_length: 14
cdr3_aa: CASSFSPPGVGYGYTF; j_call: TRBJ1-2; d_call: .; v_call: TRBV5-1; cdr3_length: 16
cdr3_aa: CASSLGTEDDNTEAFF; j_call: TRBJ1-1; d_call: .; v_call: TRBV7-8; cdr3_length: 16
cdr3_aa: CATSRVIRGLAEQETQYF; j_call: TRBJ2-5; d_call: TRBD2; v_call: TRBV15; cdr3_length: 18
cdr3_aa: CASQFSPNLRQATGELFF; j_call: TRBJ2-2; d_call: .; v_call: TRBV27; cdr3_length: 18
cdr3_aa: CASSKGSAGNYGYTF; j_call: TRBJ1-2; d_call: .; v_call: TRBV21-1; cdr3_length: 15
cdr3_aa: CASSTTGAYGYTF; j_call: TRBJ1-2; d_call: TRBD1; v_call: TRBV27; cdr3_length: 13
cdr3_aa: CASSRPEREKYEQYF; j_call: TRBJ2-7; d_call: .; v_call: TRBV21-1; cdr3_length: 15
cdr3_aa: CASSLAGVYNEQFF; j_call: TRBJ2-1; d_call: .; v_call: TRBV7-9; cdr3_length: 14
cdr3_aa: CASSPLSSGANVLTF; j_call: TRBJ2-6; d_call: .; v_call: TRBV18; cdr3_length: 15
cdr3_aa: CASSYEAGGPGEQYF; j_call: TRBJ2-7; d_call: TRBD2; v_call: TRBV6-5; cdr3_length: 15
cdr3_aa: CASGLVMGTGGFGYTF; j_call: TRBJ1-2; d_call: TRBD1; v_call: TRBV12-5; cdr3_length: 16
cdr3_aa: CASSQTSNGADTQYF; j_call: TRBJ2-3; d_call: .; v_call: TRBV5-1; cdr3_length: 15
cdr3_aa: CASSVPEPTDTQYF; j_call: TRBJ2-3; d_call: .; v_call: TRBV6-1; cdr3_length: 14
cdr3_aa: CASSLAGSAEAFF; j_call: TRBJ1-1; d_call: .; v_call: TRBV5-1; cdr3_length: 13
cdr3_aa: CASSWTAGGGAEAFF; j_call: TRBJ1-1; d_call: .; v_call: TRBV5-5; cdr3_length: 15
cdr3_aa: CAWTRGSDGANVLTF; j_call: TRBJ2-6; d_call: .; v_call: TRBV30; cdr3_length: 15
cdr3_aa: CASSSIAVPDGYTF; j_call: TRBJ1-2; d_call: .; v_call: TRBV13; cdr3_length: 14
cdr3_aa: CASSQGIQGSADTQYF; j_call: TRBJ2-3; d_call: TRBD1; v_call: TRBV4-3; cdr3_length: 16
cdr3_aa: CASSLGEGNTIYF; j_call: TRBJ1-3; d_call: .; v_call: TRBV13; cdr3_length: 13
cdr3_aa: CASSVGGRAGETQYF; j_call: TRBJ2-5; d_call: TRBD2; v_call: TRBV6-1; cdr3_length: 15
cdr3_aa: CASSPRDFYEQYF; j_call: TRBJ2-7; d_call: .; v_call: TRBV18; cdr3_length: 13
cdr3_aa: CASSLEGLDRGGGKLFF; j_call: TRBJ1-4; d_call: TRBD1; v_call: TRBV5-4; cdr3_length: 17
cdr3_aa: CASSLGGKGQPQHF; j_call: TRBJ1-5; d_call: .; v_call: TRBV5-1; cdr3_length: 14
cdr3_aa: CAISLGSGGEKTQYF; j_call: TRBJ2-5; d_call: .; v_call: TRBV10-3; cdr3_length: 15
cdr3_aa: CASSSTGETEAFF; j_call: TRBJ1-1; d_call: TRBD1; v_call: TRBV6-1; cdr3_length: 13
cdr3_aa: CASSHPLGGSSYEQYF; j_call: TRBJ2-7; d_call: TRBD2; v_call: TRBV4-1; cdr3_length: 16
cdr3_aa: CAWRGTGFYEQYF; j_call: TRBJ2-7; d_call: .; v_call: TRBV30; cdr3_length: 13
cdr3_aa: CAWRRANYGYTF; j_call: TRBJ1-2; d_call: .; v_call: TRBV30; cdr3_length: 12
cdr3_aa: CASSKLDRYFRQAFF; j_call: TRBJ1-1; d_call: .; v_call: TRBV21-1; cdr3_length: 15
cdr3_aa: CAWSHRDREVYGYTF; j_call: TRBJ1-2; d_call: TRBD1; v_call: TRBV30; cdr3_length: 15
cdr3_aa: CASSRVAGGIEQYF; j_call: TRBJ2-7; d_call: TRBD2; v_call: TRBV5-1; cdr3_length: 14
cdr3_aa: CASSSSHGAEAFF; j_call: TRBJ1-1; d_call: .; v_call: TRBV5-1; cdr3_length: 13
cdr3_aa: CASSSSSSGDQETQYF; j_call: TRBJ2-5; d_call: TRBD2; v_call: TRBV7-9; cdr3_length: 16
cdr3_aa: CASSETSGRGEQYF; j_call: TRBJ2-7; d_call: TRBD2; v_call: TRBV5-4; cdr3_length: 14
cdr3_aa: CASRPRREVSGNEQFF; j_call: TRBJ2-1; d_call: .; v_call: TRBV7-9; cdr3_length: 16
cdr3_aa: CASTQGTADEKLFF; j_call: TRBJ1-4; d_call: .; v_call: TRBV9; cdr3_length: 14
cdr3_aa: CASSPSRQGQETQYF; j_call: TRBJ2-5; d_call: TRBD1; v_call: TRBV5-1; cdr3_length: 15
cdr3_aa: CASSRPGQVDGYTF; j_call: TRBJ1-2; d_call: TRBD1; v_call: TRBV4-2; cdr3_length: 14
cdr3_aa: CASSQRQGPNTEAFF; j_call: TRBJ1-1; d_call: TRBD1; v_call: TRBV4-3; cdr3_length: 15
cdr3_aa: CSALDRMGGNTIYF; j_call: TRBJ1-3; d_call: .; v_call: TRBV29-1; cdr3_length: 14
cdr3_aa: CASSQNLAGVYNEQFF; j_call: TRBJ2-1; d_call: TRBD2; v_call: TRBV4-1; cdr3_length: 16
cdr3_aa: CASTRGGQPQHF; j_call: TRBJ1-5; d_call: .; v_call: TRBV6-1; cdr3_length: 12
cdr3_aa: CASSQAFGAGTNYGYTF; j_call: TRBJ1-2; d_call: .; v_call: TRBV4-2; cdr3_length: 17
cdr3_aa: CAWTYAGSTDTQYF; j_call: TRBJ2-3; d_call: .; v_call: TRBV30; cdr3_length: 14
cdr3_aa: CASSSEDYEQYF; j_call: .; d_call: .; v_call: TRBV6-6; cdr3_length: 12
cdr3_aa: CATSRDPGVATEAFF; j_call: TRBJ1-1; d_call: .; v_call: TRBV15; cdr3_length: 15
cdr3_aa: CATSRSLRGGSNEQFF; j_call: TRBJ2-1; d_call: TRBD2; v_call: TRBV15; cdr3_length: 16
cdr3_aa: CASSLPAGLGNTIYF; j_call: TRBJ1-3; d_call: .; v_call: TRBV6-6; cdr3_length: 15
cdr3_aa: CAWSGGDRGLGGYTF; j_call: TRBJ1-2; d_call: TRBD1; v_call: TRBV30; cdr3_length: 15
cdr3_aa: CAWSVQGEQYF; j_call: TRBJ2-7; d_call: .; v_call: TRBV30; cdr3_length: 11